The rows below give T cell receptor beta chains drawn from one sample of a study of blood T cell repertoires in COVID-19. TCRdb's table, derived via immunoSEQ multiplex PCR, lists solely in-frame clones and lacks some. Of around 97,000 clones in the sample, over 65% are singletons; the top ten hold around 12%. The sequencing input was peripheral blood. Receptor source: a human donor in a cohort sampled during active COVID-19. CDR3s include the opening cysteine and the closing phenylalanine or tryptophan. The D gene is left open where the match is weak. Clone sizes are given selectively: once, few, many, or a class where the clone is expanded.

>TRBV21-1|-|TRBJ1-5|-
TGTGCCAGCAGCACTTCCGACAGGAACCCCAATCAGCCCCAGCATTTT
CASSTSDRNPNQPQHF
>TRBV7-2|few|TRBJ1-3|-
TGTGCCAGCAGCCAGGGGTCTGGAAACACCATATATTTT
CASSQGSGNTIYF
>TRBV5-1|few|TRBJ2-7|TRBD1
TGCGCCAGCAGCTTGTACCCAGGGGGCTACGAGCAGTACTTC
CASSLYPGGYEQYF
>TRBV4-3|few|TRBJ1-2|-
TGCGCCAGCAGCCAGATACAGGGTTCGATTGGCTACACCTTC
CASSQIQGSIGYTF
>TRBV5-8|-|TRBJ2-7|-
TGTGCCAGCAGCCCTCAAGGGGGGGGCCGCTCCTACGAGCAGTACTTC
CASSPQGGGRSYEQYF
>TRBV6-1|-|TRBJ2-7|-
TGTGCCAGCAGTGAAGCTGGGACAAGAAGCTCCTACGAGCAGTACTTC
CASSEAGTRSSYEQYF
>TRBV5-1|-|TRBJ2-1|TRBD1
TGCGCCAGCAGCTCGGCGCCGGGACAGGGTGACAATGAGCAGTTCTTC
CASSSAPGQGDNEQFF
>TRBV4-2|-|TRBJ1-2|TRBD1
TGTGCCAGCAGCCAAGAGGCTCCGGGACAGAGTGGCTACACCTTC
CASSQEAPGQSGYTF
>TRBV4-1|-|TRBJ1-2|TRBD1
TGCGCCAGCAGCCAAGATGACAGGGTAGACTATGGCTACACCTTC
CASSQDDRVDYGYTF
>TRBV19|-|TRBJ2-1|-
TGTGCCAGTAGTATCTCCAGGGCTTGGGATGAGCAGTTCTTC
CASSISRAWDEQFF
>TRBV27|-|TRBJ2-1|TRBD1
TGTGCCAACACCGACAGGGCCCATGAGCAGTTCTTC
CANTDRAHEQFF
>TRBV4-2|-|TRBJ2-7|TRBD2
TGTGCCAGCAGCCCCCAAGCTAGCGGAACCCCCTACGAGCAGTACTTC
CASSPQASGTPYEQYF
>TRBV18|-|TRBJ1-3|-
TGTGCCAGCTCACCACCGTTCAGTTGGGGAAACACCATATATTTT
CASSPPFSWGNTIYF
>TRBV11-2|-|TRBJ2-7|-
TGTGCCAGCAGCTTAGGTGTTGCGTACGAGCAGTACTTC
CASSLGVAYEQYF
>TRBV9|-|TRBJ1-6|-
TGTGCCAGCAGCGTAGCAGGGGCCCCTGCCAGCTCCTATAATTCACCCCTCCACTTT
CASSVAGAPASSYNSPLHF
>TRBV9|-|TRBJ1-1|-
TGTGCCAGCAGCTCAACAGTGAACACTGAAGCTTTCTTT
CASSSTVNTEAFF
>TRBV6-2/TRBV6-3|-|TRBJ1-4|-
TGTGCCAGCAGTTACCCCCGGTCGGGTGAAAAACTGTTTTTT
CASSYPRSGEKLFF
>TRBV7-9|-|TRBJ2-6|TRBD2
TGTGCCAGCAGCCGTCTAGCGGGGGACCGCTCTGGGGCCAACGTCCTGACTTTC
CASSRLAGDRSGANVLTF
>TRBV5-1|-|TRBJ2-3|-
TGCGCCAGCAGCTTGTCGGGGGAGCGGACAGATACGCAGTATTTT
CASSLSGERTDTQYF
>TRBV5-1|-|TRBJ2-5|-
TGCGCCAGCACCCCGACTGGCCAAGAGACCCAGTACTTC
CASTPTGQETQYF
>TRBV18|-|TRBJ2-3|-
TGTGCCAGCTCACCAAACCCGGGGGATACGCAGTATTTT
CASSPNPGDTQYF
>TRBV7-9|once|TRBJ1-2|-
TGTGCCAGCAGCTTGGGAGCTAACTATGGCTACACCTTC
CASSLGANYGYTF
>TRBV23-1|once|TRBJ2-2|-
TGCGCCAGCAGTCAATCTAGGGGGACCGCGATGAGGGGGAAGGCCGGGGAGCTGTTTTTT
CASSQSRGTAMRGKAGELFF
>TRBV11-3|-|TRBJ2-1|-
TGTGCCAGCAGCTCACTCAATGAGCAGTTCTTC
CASSSLNEQFF
>TRBV15|-|TRBJ1-4|-
TGTGCCACCAGCGTCCAGGCTAATGAAAAACTGTTTTTT
CATSVQANEKLFF
>TRBV5-1|-|TRBJ1-1|TRBD1
TGCGCCAGCAGCTTGATCGACAGGGGACACACTGAAGCTTTCTTT
CASSLIDRGHTEAFF
>TRBV19|-|TRBJ1-1|TRBD1
TGTGCCAGTCGGGAGGACAGGGGGGCTATGAACACTGAAGCTTTCTTT
CASREDRGAMNTEAFF
>TRBV11-3|-|TRBJ1-6|TRBD1
TGTGCCAGCAGCGACGACAGGGGTGGATCACCCCTCCACTTT
CASSDDRGGSPLHF
>TRBV21-1|-|TRBJ1-2|-
TGTGCCAGCAGCAATCGTCAGGGTAACTATGGCTACACCTTC
CASSNRQGNYGYTF
>TRBV3-1/TRBV3-2|-|TRBJ1-2|-
TGTGCCAGCAGCCGTGAGAGAGGCTACACCTTC
CASSRERGYTF
>TRBV10-1|-|TRBJ2-2|TRBD1
TGCGCCAGCAGTGCGGGACAGGGTAGTACCGGGGAGCTGTTTTTT
CASSAGQGSTGELFF
>TRBV30|-|TRBJ2-3|TRBD2
TGTGCCTGGAGTGTGGGACTAGCGGGGGGCACAGATACGCAGTATTTT
CAWSVGLAGGTDTQYF
>TRBV5-1|-|TRBJ2-7|TRBD1
TGCGCCAGCAAGGGACAGGTCGAAGAGCAGTACTTC
CASKGQVEEQYF
>TRBV7-2|-|TRBJ1-2|TRBD1
TGTGCCAGCAGCTTAAAGGGACAGGGCTCCTATGGCTACACCTTC
CASSLKGQGSYGYTF
>TRBV6-1|-|TRBJ1-6|-
TGTGCCAGCAGTGAAGATCTGTTAATCTATAATTCACCCCTCCACTTT
CASSEDLLIYNSPLHF
>TRBV18|few|TRBJ1-2|-
TGTGCCAGCACAGGACAGCGTACTAACTATGGCTACACCTTC
CASTGQRTNYGYTF
>TRBV27|-|TRBJ2-7|-
TGTGCCACCGCCCGACTAGGCGAGCAGTACTTC
CATARLGEQYF
>TRBV7-8|-|TRBJ1-5|-
TGTGCCAGCAGCTCTAATTCAGGGGTCACACCACAGCCCCAGCATTTT
CASSSNSGVTPQPQHF
>TRBV7-3|-|TRBJ2-3|TRBD2
TGTGCCAGCAGCACCGGACTAGCTAGCACAGATACGCAGTATTTT
CASSTGLASTDTQYF
>TRBV3-1/TRBV3-2|-|TRBJ2-6|-
TGTGCCAGCAGCCAAGTTTCGGGAAGCTCTGGGGCCAACGTCCTGACTTTC
CASSQVSGSSGANVLTF
>TRBV3-1/TRBV3-2|once|TRBJ2-3|TRBD2
TGTGCCAGCACCCGTGGGGGGGTGGGTACGCAGTATTTT
CASTRGGVGTQYF
>TRBV18|once|TRBJ1-1|-
TGTGCCAGCTCACCAGGGGGAGGCGGGAGCGAAGCTTTCTTT
CASSPGGGGSEAFF
>TRBV11-2|-|TRBJ2-5|-
TGTGCCAGCAGCCAAGCCGGTCCCCAAGAGACCCAGTACTTC
CASSQAGPQETQYF
>TRBV7-2|-|TRBJ1-2|-
TGTGCCAGCAGCTTAGTGGTGCGGCAGGGCTCCTTTGGCTACACCTTC
CASSLVVRQGSFGYTF
>TRBV5-1|-|TRBJ2-3|-
TGCGCCAGCAGCTTGGAAGGCGGGTTCACAGATACGCAGTATTTT
CASSLEGGFTDTQYF
>TRBV19|-|TRBJ2-3|TRBD1
TGTGCCAGTACGGACAGGACCACAGATACGCAGTATTTT
CASTDRTTDTQYF
>TRBV7-6|once|TRBJ1-3|-
TGTGCCAGCAGCTTAGCGAGCCCCCAGGGGTCTGGAAACACCATATATTTT
CASSLASPQGSGNTIYF
>TRBV7-2|-|TRBJ1-2|-
TGTGCCAGCAGCCGGGACAACCTCAGAGGTGGCTACACCTTC
CASSRDNLRGGYTF
>TRBV5-8|-|TRBJ2-2|-
TGTGCCAGCAGCTTACGGGGGGCCACCGGGGAGCTGTTTTTT
CASSLRGATGELFF